The 28 T cell receptor beta chains below all came from one sample that was sequenced in a study of T cell responses to AZD1222 COVID-19 vaccine. Produced via immunoSEQ multiplex PCR; TCRdb's table is partial and in-frame only. The sample has about 140,000 clones; 80% to 95% are singletons. The sample consisted of peripheral blood, taken on day 0 of AZD1222 vaccination. These TCRs come from an adult in good health.

CDR3 sequence reads: CASSPDRTNQPQHF. The CDR3 DNA follows: TGTGCCAGCAGCCCCGACAGGACTAATCAGCCCCAGCATTTT. The rearrangement joins TRBV3-1 (or the pseudogene TRBV3-2) to TRBJ1-5; tentative D call: TRBD1 (6 bases). Per germline, CDR1 LGHDT and CDR2 YNNKEL (reference sequence). The germline V and J ends were trimmed by 4 bases and 4 bases, with 11 bases remaining between them. The CDR3 sequence is 14 residues long.

There are a few counts of this clone. The V and J genes are TRBV18 and TRBJ1-5; 9 nucleotides agree with TRBD1. The CDR3 loop spans 16 amino acids. Germline CDR1 reads KGHSH; CDR2 reads LQKENI. J was trimmed by 4 bases and V by 3 bases; bases with no gene match: 7. CDR3 DNA sequence: TGTGCCAGCTCACCCGCCTGGACAGGGGAGAATCAGCCCCAGCATTTT. Its protein product is CASSPAWTGENQPQHF.

This chain joins TRBV5-1 and TRBJ1-2, with D uncertain. Germline V gene sequence: CDR1 SGHRS, CDR2 YFSETQ. The ends were cut back, 0 bases at V and 6 bases at J, with 18 bases in the middle. This CDR3 contains 16 residues. The CDR3 sequence is CASSLARHDFGDGYTF. The CDR3 DNA reads TGCGCCAGCAGCTTGGCCAGACACGACTTTGGCGATGGCTACACCTTC.

The V call is TRBV6-5, the J call TRBJ2-3; 7 bases fit TRBD2. This CDR3 spans 16 amino acids. V lost 0 bases to trimming and J lost 1 base; unmatched junction nucleotides: 4. Germline V CDR1 and CDR2: MNHEY, SVGAGI. CDR3 nucleotide sequence: TGTGCCAGCAGTTACTCGCCTACTAGCGGCACAGATACGCAGTATTTT. Translation: CASSYSPTSGTDTQYF.

This chain joins TRBV4-2 and TRBJ2-5; D possibly corresponds to TRBD1 (6 bases). There are 16 residues in the CDR3. Germline V gives CDR1 LGHNA, CDR2 YNFKEQ. V was pared by 2 bases and J by 1 base, with 14 bases between. The CDR3 DNA reads as TGTGCCAGCAGCCAAAAGACAGGAGTAATCCAAGAGACCCAGTACTTC. It translates to CASSQKTGVIQETQYF.

The rearrangement uses TRBV10-2 and TRBJ2-2; no firm D call. Germline V gives CDR1 WSHSY, CDR2 SAAADI. The CDR3 sequence is 13 residues long. Trimming shortened V by 5 bases and J by 3 bases, and 7 bases separated the two germline ends. The CDR3 nucleotides are TGCGCCAGCAGTAATAGTGACACCGGGGAGCTGTTTTTT. Protein: CASSNSDTGELFF.

The rearrangement uses TRBV2 and TRBJ2-2, with D uncertain. Trimming pared 6 bases from V and 8 bases from J, leaving 10 bases between. This CDR3 spans 12 amino acids. Germline CDR1 and CDR2: SNHLY and FYNNEI. The CDR3 coding sequence is TGTGCCAGCAGGACGGCCTCTGGGGAGCTGTTTTTT. Translated: CASRTASGELFF. The full variable domain, its missing parts supplied by reference TRBV2 and TRBJ2-2, is EPEVTQTPSHQVTQMGQEVILRCVPISNHLYFYWYRQILGQKVEFLVSFYNNEISEKSEIFDDQFSVERPDGSNFTLKIRSTKLEDSAMYFCASRTASGELFFGEGSRLTVL.

This chain connects TRBV9 to TRBJ2-2; 8 nucleotides agree with TRBD2. The CDR3 extends over 16 amino acids. J lost 4 bases, V lost 0 bases, and 5 bases had no gene match. The V gene's germline CDR1 is SGDLS and CDR2 YYNGEE. In nucleotides, the CDR3 is TGTGCCAGCAGCGTAGGTTCGGGAGGGGGCACCGGGGAGCTGTTTTTT. This codes for CASSVGSGGGTGELFF.

V is TRBV15 and J is TRBJ2-1; the D is unclear. Germline CDR1 is LNHNV and CDR2 is YYDKDF (reference sequence). Trimming pared 4 bases from V and 6 bases from J, leaving 10 bases between. The CDR3 has 13 residues. This CDR3 reads CATSTSVSNEQFF. CDR3 coding DNA: TGTGCCACCAGCACCTCCGTTTCCAATGAGCAGTTCTTC.

V usage is TRBV5-6 and J usage is TRBJ1-6; 8 positions match TRBD1. The CDR3 totals 15 residues. V lost 2 bases to trimming and J lost 6 bases; unmatched junction nucleotides: 4. Per germline, CDR1 SGHDT and CDR2 YYEEEE. CDR3 nucleotides: TGTGCCAGCAGCTTCGGACAGGGCCTTAATTCACCCCTCCACTTT. This encodes CASSFGQGLNSPLHF.

The chain combines TRBV7-2 with TRBJ2-5; D uncertain. Germline assignment: CDR1 SGHTA and CDR2 FQGNSA. The CDR3 length is 15 residues. V gave up 2 bases and J gave up 1 base, with 11 bases separating them. CDR3 protein: CASSLLSGVQETQYF. The DNA for the CDR3 is TGTGCCAGCAGCTTACTGAGTGGGGTCCAAGAGACCCAGTACTTC.

The chain employs TRBV28 and TRBJ1-2; 7 bases align to TRBD1. Unmatched junction bases numbered 6, after V lost 6 bases and J lost 2 bases. The CDR3 runs to 14 residues. CDR1 is MDHEN, CDR2 SYDVKM, per germline. CDR3 bases: TGTGCCAGCAGACTCGGGACAGCCAACTATGGCTACACCTTC. Its protein product is CASRLGTANYGYTF.

This clone is a singleton in its sample. V and J are TRBV14 and TRBJ2-1; no clear D gene. Per germline, CDR1 SGHDN and CDR2 FVKESK. Deletions cut 0 bases from V and 9 bases from J, with 9 bases between. CDR3 length: 13 amino acids. The CDR3 reads CASSQDLRSEQFF. The CDR3 coding sequence is TGTGCCAGCAGCCAAGATCTTCGGAGTGAGCAGTTCTTC.

This chain connects TRBV13 to TRBJ2-7; D possibly matches TRBD1 or TRBD2 (5 bases each). CDR1 and CDR2 (germline): PRHDT, FYEKMQ (reference sequence). The germline V and J ends were trimmed by 6 bases and 0 bases, with 15 bases remaining between them. The CDR3 spans 15 residues. CDR3 coding DNA: TGTGCCAGCAGGAAAGAGGGGCCTTACTCCTACGAGCAGTACTTC. As protein: CASRKEGPYSYEQYF. Together with reference TRBV13 and TRBJ2-7, the CDR3 gives the full variable domain: AAGVIQSPRHLIKEKRETATLKCYPIPRHDTVYWYQQGPGQDPQFLISFYEKMQSDKGSIPDRFSAQQFSDYHSELNMSSLELGDSALYFCASRKEGPYSYEQYFGPGTRLTVT.

The rearrangement joins TRBV7-9 to TRBJ2-2; D is unresolved. V was trimmed by 2 bases and J by 5 bases, leaving 12 bases between them. Germline assignment: CDR1 SEHNR and CDR2 FQNEAQ (reference sequence). The length of the CDR3 is 15 residues. Here the CDR3 DNA reads TGTGCCAGCAGCTTAAGTGGGCGTTGGACCGGGGAGCTGTTTTTT. Residues: CASSLSGRWTGELFF.

The V call is TRBV29-1, the J call TRBJ2-1, with D tentatively TRBD2 (7 bases). Germline-derived CDR1 and CDR2 are SQVTM and ANQGSEA. The CDR3 contains 13 residues. The CDR3 spells CSVSGGPVNEQFF. The CDR3 DNA is TGCAGTGTGTCCGGGGGGCCTGTCAATGAGCAGTTCTTC.

The J gene is TRBJ1-5, the V gene TRBV28; no clear D. The CDR3 is made up of 13 amino acids. Germline V gives CDR1 MDHEN, CDR2 SYDVKM. Trimming shortened V by 4 bases and J by 2 bases, and 6 bases separated the two germline ends. The CDR3 DNA reads as TGTGCCAGCAGTTCCGACGGCAATCAGCCCCAGCATTTT. This codes for CASSSDGNQPQHF.

The V gene is TRBV2, the J gene TRBJ1-5, with 8 bases lining up with TRBD1. This CDR3 is 15 amino acids long. Looked up from germline, CDR1 is SNHLY and CDR2 is FYNNEI. V lost 1 base to trimming and J lost 1 base; unmatched junction nucleotides: 0. The CDR3 DNA follows: TGTGCCAGCAGTGAAGGGGACAGGAGCAATCAGCCCCAGCATTTT. It encodes CASSEGDRSNQPQHF.

This sequence joins TRBV6-4 and TRBJ2-4, with TRBD2 as a possible D gene (6 bases). In germline, CDR1 is MRHNA, CDR2 SNTAGT. The V and J ends lost 0 bases and 15 bases respectively, with 21 bases between them. CDR3 length: 15 residues. CDR3: CASSDSITAGYPRYF. The CDR3, as DNA: TGTGCCAGCAGTGACTCGATTACGGCGGGGTACCCCCGGTACTTC.

The chain is built from TRBV5-8 and TRBJ1-5; no clear D. V gave up 0 bases and J gave up 5 bases, with 3 bases separating them. The CDR3 is 12 amino acids. From germline, CDR1 is SGHTS and CDR2 YDEGEE. The CDR3 region is CASSLEDQPQHF. In DNA, the CDR3 is TGTGCCAGCAGCTTGGAGGATCAGCCCCAGCATTTT.

The chain joins TRBV16 to TRBJ2-1; no definite D call. This CDR3 has 16 amino acids. The germline V gene has CDR1 KGHSY and CDR2 FQNENV. The V and J ends lost 0 bases and 5 bases respectively, with 14 bases between them. CDR3 sequence reads: CASSQSRTKANNEQFF. CDR3 DNA: TGTGCCAGCAGCCAATCTCGGACGAAAGCAAACAATGAGCAGTTCTTC.

The genes are TRBV11-2 and TRBJ1-1, with no clear D. Germline V CDR1 and CDR2: SGHAT, FQNNGV. This CDR3 comprises 13 residues. Trimming shortened V by 5 bases and J by 1 base, and 8 bases separated the two germline ends. CDR3 protein: CASSAGRNTEAFF. As DNA, the CDR3 is TGTGCCAGCAGCGCCGGTCGGAACACTGAAGCTTTCTTT.

The genes are TRBV28 and TRBJ1-6, with a possible D match to TRBD1 (5 bases). The V gene lost 5 bases and the J gene lost 9 bases, with 17 bases spanning the gap. CDR1 and CDR2 (germline): MDHEN, SYDVKM. This CDR3 is 15 amino acids long. The CDR3 protein is CASSPITGGISPLHF. CDR3 bases: TGTGCCAGCAGTCCCATCACAGGCGGGATTTCACCCCTCCACTTT.

This sequence joins TRBV2 and TRBJ1-5, with D unresolved. Trimming removed 4 bases at V and 6 bases at J, with 7 bases between. This CDR3 contains 12 residues. In germline, CDR1 is SNHLY, CDR2 FYNNEI. In nucleotides, the CDR3 is TGTGCCAGCAGTGGGCGGAGTCAGCCCCAGCATTTT. This codes for CASSGRSQPQHF.

CDR3 loop: CATSDQDRLSGELFF. DNA of the CDR3: TGTGCCACCAGTGACCAAGACAGGCTCTCCGGGGAGCTGTTTTTT. The rearrangement links TRBV24-1 to TRBJ2-2, with D possibly being TRBD1 (6 bases). The CDR3 spans 15 residues. Germline V gene data show CDR1 as KGHDR and CDR2 as SFDVKD. V was cut by 4 bases and J by 6 bases, with 14 bases left in between.

This chain uses TRBV10-3 with TRBJ2-7, with D tentatively TRBD1 (6 bases). V lost 3 bases, J lost 2 bases, and 11 bases lay in between. CDR1 and CDR2 (germline): ENHRY, SYGVKD. The CDR3 contains 14 residues. In DNA form, the CDR3 reads TGTGCCATCAGTGATTGGACAGCGACCTACGAGCAGTACTTC. Translating gives CAISDWTATYEQYF.

This chain connects TRBV28 to TRBJ1-1, with D possibly matching TRBD1 (6 bases). V lost 1 base, J lost 2 bases, and 17 bases lay in between. The germline V gene has CDR1 MDHEN and CDR2 SYDVKM. CDR3 length equals 17 residues. The CDR3 reads CASSLSLGGYLNTEAFF. DNA of the CDR3: TGTGCCAGCAGTTTATCTCTAGGGGGGTATTTAAACACTGAAGCTTTCTTT. Using reference TRBV28 and TRBJ1-1 for the parts outside the CDR3, the full variable domain is DVKVTQSSRYLVKRTGEKVFLECVQDMDHENMFWYRQDPGLGLRLIYFSYDVKMKEKGDIPEGYSVSREKKERFSLILESASTNQTSMYLCASSLSLGGYLNTEAFFGQGTRLTVV.

A single count supports this clone. J is TRBJ1-2 and V is TRBV27; a weak D match, TRBD1 (6 bases). Germline-derived CDR1 and CDR2 are MNHEY and SMNVEV (reference sequence). V lost 4 bases and J 0 bases, leaving 9 bases between the germline ends. The CDR3 contains 14 residues. The CDR3 nucleotides read TGTGCCAGCAGTTCCAGGGGCTCTAACTATGGCTACACCTTC. Its protein product is CASSSRGSNYGYTF.